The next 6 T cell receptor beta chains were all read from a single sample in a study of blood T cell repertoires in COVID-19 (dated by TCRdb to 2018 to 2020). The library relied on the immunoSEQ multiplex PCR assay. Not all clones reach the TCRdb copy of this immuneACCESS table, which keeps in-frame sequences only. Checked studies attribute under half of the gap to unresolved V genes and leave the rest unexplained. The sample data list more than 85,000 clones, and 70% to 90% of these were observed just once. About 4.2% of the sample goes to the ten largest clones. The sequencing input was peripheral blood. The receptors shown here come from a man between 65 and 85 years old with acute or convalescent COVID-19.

CDR3 sequence (DNA): TGCGCCAGCAGCTTGGCCGGGGACAGCCCGAATGAAAAACTGTTTTTT. Translated: CASSLAGDSPNEKLFF. The genes are TRBV5-1 and TRBJ1-4; 7 positions agree with TRBD1. Trimming at V came to 0 bases and at J to 5 bases, leaving 7 bases not matched to a gene. The length of the CDR3 is 16 residues. Germline values: CDR1 SGHRS, CDR2 YFSETQ. Full variable domain (rest looked up from reference TRBV5-1 and TRBJ1-4): KAGVTQTPRYLIKTRGQQVTLSCSPISGHRSVSWYQQTPGQGLQFLFEYFSETQRNKGNFPGRFSGRQFSNSRSEMNVSTLELGDSALYLCASSLAGDSPNEKLFFGSGTQLSVL.

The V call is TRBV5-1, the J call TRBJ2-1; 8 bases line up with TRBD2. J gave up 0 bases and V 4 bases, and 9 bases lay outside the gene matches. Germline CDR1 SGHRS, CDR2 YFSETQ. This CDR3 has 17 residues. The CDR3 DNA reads TGCGCCAGCAGCAAGAGCGGGGGCCCGAGCTCCTACAATGAGCAGTTCTTC. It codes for CASSKSGGPSSYNEQFF.

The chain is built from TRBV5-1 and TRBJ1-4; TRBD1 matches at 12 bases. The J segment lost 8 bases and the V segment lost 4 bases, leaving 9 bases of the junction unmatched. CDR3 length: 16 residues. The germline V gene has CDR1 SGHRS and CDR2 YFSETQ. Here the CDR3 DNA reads TGCGCCAGCAGCCTAGACCCGGGACAGGGGGCGGAAAAACTGTTTTTT. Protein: CASSLDPGQGAEKLFF.

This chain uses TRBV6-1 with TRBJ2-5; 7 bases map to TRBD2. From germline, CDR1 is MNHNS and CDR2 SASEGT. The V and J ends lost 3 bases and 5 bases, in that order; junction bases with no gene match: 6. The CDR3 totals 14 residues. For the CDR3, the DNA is TGTGCCAGCAGTGAGCCATTGGGGGGGGAGACCCAGTACTTC. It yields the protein CASSEPLGGETQYF.

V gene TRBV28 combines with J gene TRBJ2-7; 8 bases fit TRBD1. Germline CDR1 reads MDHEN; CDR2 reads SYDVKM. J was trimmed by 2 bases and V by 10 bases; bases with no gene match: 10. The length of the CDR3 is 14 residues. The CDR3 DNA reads TGTGCCACCCTAGGACAGGGAAAAACCTACGAGCAGTACGTC. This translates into CATLGQGKTYEQYV.

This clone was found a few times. The CDR3 reads CASSLFSLTGTSGEPQETQYF. The CDR3 coding sequence is TGTGCCAGCAGTTTATTTAGCCTAACCGGGACTAGCGGGGAACCCCAAGAGACCCAGTACTTC. The genes are TRBV28 and TRBJ2-5; 13 nucleotides align to TRBD2. The CDR3 length is 21 residues. Germline V gene sequence: CDR1 MDHEN, CDR2 SYDVKM. V shed 1 base, J shed 1 base, and the junction held 15 bases outside the gene matches.